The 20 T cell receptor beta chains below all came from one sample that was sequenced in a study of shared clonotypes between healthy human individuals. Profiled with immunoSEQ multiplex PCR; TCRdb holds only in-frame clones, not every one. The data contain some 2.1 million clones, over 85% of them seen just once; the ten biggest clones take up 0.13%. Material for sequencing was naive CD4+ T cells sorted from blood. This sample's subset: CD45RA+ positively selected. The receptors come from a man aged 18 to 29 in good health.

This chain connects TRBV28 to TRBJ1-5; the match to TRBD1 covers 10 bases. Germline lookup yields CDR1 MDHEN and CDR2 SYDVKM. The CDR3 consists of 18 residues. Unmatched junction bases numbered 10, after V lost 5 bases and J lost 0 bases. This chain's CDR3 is CASSRGQGVSYSNQPQHF. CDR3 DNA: TGTGCCAGCAGTCGCGGACAGGGGGTTTCTTATAGCAATCAGCCCCAGCATTTT. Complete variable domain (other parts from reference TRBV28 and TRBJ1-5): DVKVTQSSRYLVKRTGEKVFLECVQDMDHENMFWYRQDPGLGLRLIYFSYDVKMKEKGDIPEGYSVSREKKERFSLILESASTNQTSMYLCASSRGQGVSYSNQPQHFGDGTRLSIL.

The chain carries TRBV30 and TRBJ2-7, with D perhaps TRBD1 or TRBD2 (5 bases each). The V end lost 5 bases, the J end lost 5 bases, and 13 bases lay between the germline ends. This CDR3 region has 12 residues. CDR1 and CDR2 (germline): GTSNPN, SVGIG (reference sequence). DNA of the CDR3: TGTGCCTGGGGGGCATTGAGGGACGAGCAGTACTTC. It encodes CAWGALRDEQYF. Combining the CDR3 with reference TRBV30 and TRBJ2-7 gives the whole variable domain SQTIHQWPATLVQPVGSPLSLECTVEGTSNPNLYWYRQAAGRGLQLLFYSVGIGQISSEVPQNLSASRPQDRQFILSSKKLLLSDSGFYLCAWGALRDEQYFGPGTRLTVT.

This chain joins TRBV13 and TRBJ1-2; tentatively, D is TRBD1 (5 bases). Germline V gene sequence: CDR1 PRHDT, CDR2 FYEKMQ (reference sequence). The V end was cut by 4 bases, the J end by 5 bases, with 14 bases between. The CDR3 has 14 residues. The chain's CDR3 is CASSSDRTGYGYTF. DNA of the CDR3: TGTGCCAGCAGCTCGGACCGTACAGGATATGGCTACACCTTC. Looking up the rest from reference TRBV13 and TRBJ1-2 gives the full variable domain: AAGVIQSPRHLIKEKRETATLKCYPIPRHDTVYWYQQGPGQDPQFLISFYEKMQSDKGSIPDRFSAQQFSDYHSELNMSSLELGDSALYFCASSSDRTGYGYTFGSGTRLTVV.

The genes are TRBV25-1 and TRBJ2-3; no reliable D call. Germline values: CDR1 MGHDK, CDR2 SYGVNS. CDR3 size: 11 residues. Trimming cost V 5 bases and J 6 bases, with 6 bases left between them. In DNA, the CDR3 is TGTGCCAGCAGTCCCACGGATACGCAGTATTTT. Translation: CASSPTDTQYF.

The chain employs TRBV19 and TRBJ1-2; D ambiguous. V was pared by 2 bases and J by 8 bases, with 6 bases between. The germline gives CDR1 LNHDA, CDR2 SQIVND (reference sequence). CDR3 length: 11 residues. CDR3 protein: CASSISRGYTF. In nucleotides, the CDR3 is TGTGCCAGTAGTATATCAAGAGGCTACACCTTC.

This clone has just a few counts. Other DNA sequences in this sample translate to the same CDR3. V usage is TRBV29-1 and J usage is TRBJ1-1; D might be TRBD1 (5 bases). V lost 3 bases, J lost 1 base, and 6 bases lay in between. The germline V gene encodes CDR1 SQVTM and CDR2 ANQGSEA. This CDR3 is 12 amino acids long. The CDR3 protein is CSVDTGNTEAFF. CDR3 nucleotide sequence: TGCAGCGTTGATACAGGGAACACTGAAGCTTTCTTT.

Here the CDR3 reads CSVEFEGGYTF. The CDR3 DNA sequence: TGCAGCGTTGAATTTGAGGGCGGCTACACCTTC. The chain uses TRBV29-1 and TRBJ1-2, with no clear D. V dropped 2 bases and J dropped 8 bases, with 9 bases sitting between them. The length of the CDR3 is 11 residues. Germline V gives CDR1 SQVTM, CDR2 ANQGSEA.

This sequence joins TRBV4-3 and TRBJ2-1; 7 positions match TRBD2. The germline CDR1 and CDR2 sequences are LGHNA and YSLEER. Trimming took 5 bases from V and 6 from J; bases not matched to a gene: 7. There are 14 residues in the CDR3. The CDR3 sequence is CASSGLGDFNEQFF. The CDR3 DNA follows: TGCGCCAGCAGCGGACTAGGAGATTTCAATGAGCAGTTCTTC.

The CDR3: CASSPQGGTGGSYEQYF. DNA of the CDR3: TGTGCCAGCTCACCACAAGGAGGGACAGGAGGGTCCTACGAGCAGTACTTC. The rearrangement uses TRBV18 and TRBJ2-7, with 8 bases lining up with TRBD1. Looked up from germline, CDR1 is KGHSH and CDR2 is LQKENI. The CDR3 has 17 amino acids. Trimming cost V 1 base and J 1 base; bases outside gene matches: 9.

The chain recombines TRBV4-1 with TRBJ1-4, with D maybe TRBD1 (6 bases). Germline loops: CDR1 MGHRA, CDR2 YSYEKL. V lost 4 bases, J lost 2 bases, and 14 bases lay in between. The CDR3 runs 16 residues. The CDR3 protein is CASSPPRGRTNEKLFF. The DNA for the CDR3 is TGCGCCAGCAGCCCCCCCAGGGGTAGGACTAATGAAAAACTGTTTTTT.

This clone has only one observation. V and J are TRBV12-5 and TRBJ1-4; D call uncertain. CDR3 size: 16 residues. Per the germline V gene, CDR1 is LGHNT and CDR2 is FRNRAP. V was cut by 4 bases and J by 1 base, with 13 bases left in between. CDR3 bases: TGTGCTAGTGGTTCCGGGCCAAGAGGAACTAATGAAAAACTGTTTTTT. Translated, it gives CASGSGPRGTNEKLFF.

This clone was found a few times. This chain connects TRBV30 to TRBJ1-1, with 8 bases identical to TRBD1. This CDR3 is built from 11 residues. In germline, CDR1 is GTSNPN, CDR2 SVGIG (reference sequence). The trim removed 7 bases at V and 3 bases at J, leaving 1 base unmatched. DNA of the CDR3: TGTGCCTTACAGGGGGACACTGAAGCTTTCTTT. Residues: CALQGDTEAFF.

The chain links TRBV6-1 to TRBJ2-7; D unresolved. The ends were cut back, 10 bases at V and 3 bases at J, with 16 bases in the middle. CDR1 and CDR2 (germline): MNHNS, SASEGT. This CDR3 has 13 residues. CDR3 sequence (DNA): TGTGCCATTTTTCCGGGTGCTAACTACGAGCAGTACTTC. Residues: CAIFPGANYEQYF.

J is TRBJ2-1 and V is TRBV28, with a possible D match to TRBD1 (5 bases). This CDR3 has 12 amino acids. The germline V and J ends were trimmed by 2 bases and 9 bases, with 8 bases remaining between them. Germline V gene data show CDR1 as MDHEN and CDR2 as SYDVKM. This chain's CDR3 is CASSLQGAEQFF. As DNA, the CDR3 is TGTGCCAGCAGTTTACAAGGGGCTGAGCAGTTCTTC.

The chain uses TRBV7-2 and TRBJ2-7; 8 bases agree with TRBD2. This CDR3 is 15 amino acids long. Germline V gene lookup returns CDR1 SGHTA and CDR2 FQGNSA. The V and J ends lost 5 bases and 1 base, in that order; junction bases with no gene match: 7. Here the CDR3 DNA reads TGTGCCAGCAGCACCGGACTAGCCCCGTCCTACGAGCAGTACTTC. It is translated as CASSTGLAPSYEQYF.

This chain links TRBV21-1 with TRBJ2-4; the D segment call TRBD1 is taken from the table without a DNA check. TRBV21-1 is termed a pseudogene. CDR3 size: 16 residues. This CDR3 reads CASSKDGQGAKNIQYF. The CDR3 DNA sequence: TGTGCCAGCAGCAAAGATGGTCAGGGAGCCAAAAACATTCAGTACTTC.

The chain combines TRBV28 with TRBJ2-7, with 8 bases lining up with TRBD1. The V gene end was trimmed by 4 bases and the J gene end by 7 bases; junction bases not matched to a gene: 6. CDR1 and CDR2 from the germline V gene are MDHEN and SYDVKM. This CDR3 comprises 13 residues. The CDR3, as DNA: TGTGCCAGCAGTTCTCCACAGGGGGGTGAGCAGTACTTC. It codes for CASSSPQGGEQYF.

CDR3 DNA: TGTGCCAGCAGTTCACAGGTGGTAAGCACAGATACGCAGTATTTT. This encodes CASSSQVVSTDTQYF. V is TRBV2 and J is TRBJ2-3; D possibly corresponds to TRBD1 (5 bases). CDR1 is SNHLY and CDR2 is FYNNEI in the germline V gene. V lost 5 bases and J 0 bases, leaving 12 bases between the germline ends. This CDR3 contains 15 residues.

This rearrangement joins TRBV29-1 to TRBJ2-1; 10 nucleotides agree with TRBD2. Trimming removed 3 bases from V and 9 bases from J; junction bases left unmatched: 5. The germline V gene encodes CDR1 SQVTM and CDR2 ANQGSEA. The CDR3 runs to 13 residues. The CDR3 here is CSVEVLAGAEQFF. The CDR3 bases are TGCAGCGTTGAGGTCCTAGCGGGGGCTGAGCAGTTCTTC.

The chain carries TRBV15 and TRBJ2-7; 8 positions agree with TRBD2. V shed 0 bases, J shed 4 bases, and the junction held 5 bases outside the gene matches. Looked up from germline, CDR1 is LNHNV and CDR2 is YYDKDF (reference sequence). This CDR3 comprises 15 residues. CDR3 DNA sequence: TGTGCCACCAGCAGAGATCAGCGGGGGCCGTACGAGCAGTACTTC. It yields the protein CATSRDQRGPYEQYF.